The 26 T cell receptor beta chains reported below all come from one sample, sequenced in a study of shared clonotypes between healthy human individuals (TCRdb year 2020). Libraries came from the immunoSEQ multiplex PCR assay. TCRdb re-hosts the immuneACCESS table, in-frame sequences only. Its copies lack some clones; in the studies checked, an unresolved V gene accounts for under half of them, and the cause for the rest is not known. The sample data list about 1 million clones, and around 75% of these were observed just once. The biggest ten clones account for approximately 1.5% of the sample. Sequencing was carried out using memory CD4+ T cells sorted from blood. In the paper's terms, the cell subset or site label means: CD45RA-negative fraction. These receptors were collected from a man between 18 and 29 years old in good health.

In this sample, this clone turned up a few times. The CDR3 here is CASSRNGQNTEAFF. The CDR3 DNA is TGTGCCAGCAGCAGAAATGGACAGAACACTGAAGCTTTCTTT. The rearrangement uses TRBV5-4 and TRBJ1-1, with D maybe TRBD1 (5 bases). Trimming stripped 4 bases from V and 1 base from J, with 11 bases between. The CDR3 is 14 residues long. Germline CDR1 reads SGHNT; CDR2 reads YYREEE (reference sequence).

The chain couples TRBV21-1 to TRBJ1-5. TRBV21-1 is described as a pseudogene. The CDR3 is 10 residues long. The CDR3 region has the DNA TGTGCCAGCAGCAATTGGCCCCAGCATTTT. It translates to CASSNWPQHF.

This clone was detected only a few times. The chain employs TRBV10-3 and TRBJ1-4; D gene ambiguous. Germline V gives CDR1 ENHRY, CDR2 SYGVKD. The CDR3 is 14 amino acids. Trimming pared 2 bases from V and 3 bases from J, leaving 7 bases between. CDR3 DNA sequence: TGTGCCATCAGTGAGCTGGGATCTAATGAAAAACTGTTTTTT. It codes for CAISELGSNEKLFF.

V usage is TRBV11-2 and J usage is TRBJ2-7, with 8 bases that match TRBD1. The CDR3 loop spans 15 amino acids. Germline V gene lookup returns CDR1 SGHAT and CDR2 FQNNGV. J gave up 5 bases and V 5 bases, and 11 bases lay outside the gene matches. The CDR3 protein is CASSKRTGYFDEQYF. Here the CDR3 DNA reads TGTGCCAGCAGCAAGAGGACAGGGTACTTCGACGAGCAGTACTTC.

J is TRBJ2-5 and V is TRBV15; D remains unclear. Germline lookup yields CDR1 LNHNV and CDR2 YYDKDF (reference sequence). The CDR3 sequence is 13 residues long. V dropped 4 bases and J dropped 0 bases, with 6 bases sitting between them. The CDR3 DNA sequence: TGTGCCACCAGCATACAGCACCAAGAGACCCAGTACTTC. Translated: CATSIQHQETQYF.

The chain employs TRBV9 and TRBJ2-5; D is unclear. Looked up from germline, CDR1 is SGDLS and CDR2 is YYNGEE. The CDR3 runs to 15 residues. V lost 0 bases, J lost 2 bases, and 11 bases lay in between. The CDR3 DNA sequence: TGTGCCAGCAGCGTAGTAGGCTCCCTGCAAGAGACCCAGTACTTC. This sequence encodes CASSVVGSLQETQYF. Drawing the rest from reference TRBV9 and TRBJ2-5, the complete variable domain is DSGVTQTPKHLITATGQRVTLRCSPRSGDLSVYWYQQSLDQGLQFLIQYYNGEERAKGNILERFSAQQFPDLHSELNLSSLELGDSALYFCASSVVGSLQETQYFGPGTRLLVL.

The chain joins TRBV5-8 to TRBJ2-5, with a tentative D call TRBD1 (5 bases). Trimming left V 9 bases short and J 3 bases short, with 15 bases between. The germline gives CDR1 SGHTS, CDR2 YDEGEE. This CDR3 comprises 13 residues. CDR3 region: CATNGVGEETQYF. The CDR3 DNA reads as TGTGCCACCAATGGGGTAGGGGAAGAGACCCAGTACTTC.

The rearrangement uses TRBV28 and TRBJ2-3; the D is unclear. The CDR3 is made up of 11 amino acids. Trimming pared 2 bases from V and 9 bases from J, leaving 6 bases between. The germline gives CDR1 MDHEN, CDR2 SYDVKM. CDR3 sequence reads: CASSLTETQYF. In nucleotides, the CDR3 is TGTGCCAGCAGTTTAACGGAGACGCAGTATTTT.

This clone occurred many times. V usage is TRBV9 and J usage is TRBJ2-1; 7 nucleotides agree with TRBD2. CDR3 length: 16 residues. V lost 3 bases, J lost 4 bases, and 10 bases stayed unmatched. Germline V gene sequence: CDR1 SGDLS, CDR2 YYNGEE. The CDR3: CASSERSSSGYNEQFF. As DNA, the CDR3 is TGTGCCAGCAGCGAACGTAGCTCTAGCGGATACAATGAGCAGTTCTTC.

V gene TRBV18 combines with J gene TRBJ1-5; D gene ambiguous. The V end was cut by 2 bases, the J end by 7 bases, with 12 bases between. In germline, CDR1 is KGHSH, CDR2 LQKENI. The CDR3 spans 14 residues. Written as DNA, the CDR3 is TGTGCCAGCTCACCAATGGGCTCCGGGCAGCCCCAGCATTTT. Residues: CASSPMGSGQPQHF.

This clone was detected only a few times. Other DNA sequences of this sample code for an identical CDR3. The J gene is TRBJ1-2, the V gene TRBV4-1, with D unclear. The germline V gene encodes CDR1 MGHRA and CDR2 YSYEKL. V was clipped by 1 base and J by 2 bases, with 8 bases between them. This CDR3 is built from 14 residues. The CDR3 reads CASSQGDGNYGYTF. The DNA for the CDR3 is TGCGCCAGCAGCCAAGGTGACGGCAACTATGGCTACACCTTC.

This CDR3 reads CASSQVAGGYEQYF. CDR3 in DNA: TGTGCCAGCAGCCAAGTAGCGGGGGGCTACGAGCAGTACTTC. The chain is built from TRBV4-2 and TRBJ2-7, with 10 positions matching TRBD2. CDR1 LGHNA and CDR2 YNFKEQ come from the germline V gene. The trim removed 1 base at V and 3 bases at J, leaving 0 bases unmatched. The CDR3 is made up of 14 amino acids.

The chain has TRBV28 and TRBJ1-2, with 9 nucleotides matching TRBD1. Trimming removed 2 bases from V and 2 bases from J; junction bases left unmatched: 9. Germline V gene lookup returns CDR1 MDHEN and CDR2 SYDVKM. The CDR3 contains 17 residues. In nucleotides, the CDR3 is TGTGCCAGCAGTTTAAGTACAGGGGGCGGGAAGAACTATGGCTACACCTTC. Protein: CASSLSTGGGKNYGYTF.

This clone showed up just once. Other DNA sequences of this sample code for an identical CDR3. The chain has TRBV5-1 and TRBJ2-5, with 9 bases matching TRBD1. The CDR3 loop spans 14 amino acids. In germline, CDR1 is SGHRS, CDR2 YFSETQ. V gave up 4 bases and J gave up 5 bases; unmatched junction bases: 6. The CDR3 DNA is TGCGCCAGCAGCCCGGGACAGGGCGCGGAGACCCAGTACTTC. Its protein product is CASSPGQGAETQYF.

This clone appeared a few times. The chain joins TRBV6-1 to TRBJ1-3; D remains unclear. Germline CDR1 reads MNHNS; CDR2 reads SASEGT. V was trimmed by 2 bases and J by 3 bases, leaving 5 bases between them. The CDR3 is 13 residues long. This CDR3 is CASSETLGNTIYF. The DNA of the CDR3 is TGTGCCAGCAGTGAAACCCTTGGAAACACCATATATTTT.

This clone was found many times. CDR3 region: CATSGRDRDTQYF. DNA for the CDR3: TGTGCCACTAGCGGGAGGGATAGAGATACGCAGTATTTT. The V call is TRBV10-3, the J call TRBJ2-3; 12 bases map to TRBD2. This CDR3 is 13 amino acids long. Per the germline V gene, CDR1 is ENHRY and CDR2 is SYGVKD. The J segment lost 5 bases and the V segment lost 10 bases, leaving 4 bases of the junction unmatched.

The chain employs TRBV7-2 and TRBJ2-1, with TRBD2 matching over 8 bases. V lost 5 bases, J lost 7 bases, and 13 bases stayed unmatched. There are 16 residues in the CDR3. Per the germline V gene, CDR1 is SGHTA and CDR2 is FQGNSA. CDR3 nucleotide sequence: TGTGCCAGCAGCCCCCGGGGGGGCAGGGATCGGAATGAGCAGTTCTTC. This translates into CASSPRGGRDRNEQFF. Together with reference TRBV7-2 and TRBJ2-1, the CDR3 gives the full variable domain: GAGVSQSPSNKVTEKGKDVELRCDPISGHTALYWYRQSLGQGLEFLIYFQGNSAPDKSGLPSDRFSAERTGGSVSTLTIQRTQQEDSAVYLCASSPRGGRDRNEQFFGPGTRLTVL.

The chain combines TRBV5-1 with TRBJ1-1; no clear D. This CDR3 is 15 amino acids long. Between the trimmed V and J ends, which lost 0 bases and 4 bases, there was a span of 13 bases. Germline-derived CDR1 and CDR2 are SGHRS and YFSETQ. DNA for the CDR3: TGCGCCAGCAGCTTGGTCCCACAGATTCTCACTGAAGCTTTCTTT. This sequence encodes CASSLVPQILTEAFF.

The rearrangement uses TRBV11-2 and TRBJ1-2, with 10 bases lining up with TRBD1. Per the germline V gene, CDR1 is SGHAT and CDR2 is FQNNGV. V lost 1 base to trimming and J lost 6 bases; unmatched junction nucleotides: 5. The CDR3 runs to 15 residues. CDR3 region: CASSLGLDRGHGYTF. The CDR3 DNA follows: TGTGCCAGCAGCTTAGGGTTAGACAGGGGGCATGGCTACACCTTC.

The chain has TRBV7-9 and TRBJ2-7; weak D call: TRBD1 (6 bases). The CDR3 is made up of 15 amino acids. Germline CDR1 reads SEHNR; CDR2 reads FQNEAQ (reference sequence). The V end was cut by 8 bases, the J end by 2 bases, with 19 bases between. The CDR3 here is CASSLTGKTAYEQYF. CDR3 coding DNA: TGTGCCAGCTCTCTAACAGGGAAAACGGCCTACGAGCAGTACTTC.

The CDR3 DNA sequence: TGTGCCAGCTCCCCCACTAGCGGGGGCCCCAGCTCCTACAATGAGCAGTTCTTC. This codes for CASSPTSGGPSSYNEQFF. This chain uses TRBV18 with TRBJ2-1; TRBD2 matches at 11 bases. The CDR3 runs to 18 residues. Germline-derived CDR1 and CDR2 are KGHSH and LQKENI. With V trimmed by 6 bases and J by 0 bases, 10 bases remained unmatched.

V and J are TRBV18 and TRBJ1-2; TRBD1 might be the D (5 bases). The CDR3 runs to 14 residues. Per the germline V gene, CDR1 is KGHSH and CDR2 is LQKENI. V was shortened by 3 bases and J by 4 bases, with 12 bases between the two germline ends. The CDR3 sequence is CASSPRDGAYGYTF. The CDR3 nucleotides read TGTGCCAGCTCACCTCGGGACGGGGCCTATGGCTACACCTTC. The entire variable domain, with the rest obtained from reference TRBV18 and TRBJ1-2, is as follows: NAGVMQNPRHLVRRRGQEARLRCSPMKGHSHVYWYRQLPEEGLKFMVYLQKENIIDESGMPKERFSAEFPKEGPSILRIQQVVRGDSAAYFCASSPRDGAYGYTFGSGTRLTVV.

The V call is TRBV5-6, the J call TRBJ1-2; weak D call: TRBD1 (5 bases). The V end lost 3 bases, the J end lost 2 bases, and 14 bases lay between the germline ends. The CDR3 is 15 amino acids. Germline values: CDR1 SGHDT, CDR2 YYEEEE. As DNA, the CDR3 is TGTGCCAGCAGCTGGCCCGACAGTGCGAACTATGGCTACACCTTC. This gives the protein CASSWPDSANYGYTF. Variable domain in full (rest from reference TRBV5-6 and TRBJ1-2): DAGVTQSPTHLIKTRGQQVTLRCSPKSGHDTVSWYQQALGQGPQFIFQYYEEEERQRGNFPDRFSGHQFPNYSSELNVNALLLGDSALYLCASSWPDSANYGYTFGSGTRLTVV.

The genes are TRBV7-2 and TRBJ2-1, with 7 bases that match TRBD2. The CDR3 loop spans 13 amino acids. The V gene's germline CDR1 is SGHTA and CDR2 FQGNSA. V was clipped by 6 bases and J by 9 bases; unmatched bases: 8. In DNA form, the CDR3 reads TGTGCCAGCAGTTACGCCCCGGGGGGTGAGCAGTTCTTC. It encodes CASSYAPGGEQFF. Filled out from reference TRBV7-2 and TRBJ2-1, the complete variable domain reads GAGVSQSPSNKVTEKGKDVELRCDPISGHTALYWYRQSLGQGLEFLIYFQGNSAPDKSGLPSDRFSAERTGGSVSTLTIQRTQQEDSAVYLCASSYAPGGEQFFGPGTRLTVL.

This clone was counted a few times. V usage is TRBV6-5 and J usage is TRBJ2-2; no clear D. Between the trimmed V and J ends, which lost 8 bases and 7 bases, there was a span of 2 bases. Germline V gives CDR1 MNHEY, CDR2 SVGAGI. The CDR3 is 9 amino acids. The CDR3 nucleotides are TGTGCCAGCGGCGGGGAGCTGTTTTTT. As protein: CASGGELFF.

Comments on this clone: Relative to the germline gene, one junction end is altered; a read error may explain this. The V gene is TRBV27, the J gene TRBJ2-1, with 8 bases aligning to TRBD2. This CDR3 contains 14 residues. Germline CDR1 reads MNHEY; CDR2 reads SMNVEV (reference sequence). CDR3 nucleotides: TGTGCCAGCTCTTCAGGACTAGCTTACATTGAGCAGTTCTTC. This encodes CASSSGLAYIEQFF.